This T cell receptor beta chain was sequenced during a study of cytotoxic CD8 clonotypes in ibrutinib-treated CLL. With V trimmed by 2 bases and J by 3 bases, 3 bases remained unmatched. The CDR3 contains 14 residues. The germline CDR1 and CDR2 sequences are ENHRY and SYGVKD. Clones were sequenced by immunoSEQ multiplex PCR, and TCRdb holds only the in-frame ones, with some missing. This sample has 25,000 to 30,000 clones, with roughly 85% found just once. This clone was detected only a few times. The antigen is undetermined. Study-level findings and limits: There were few public clonotypes, and on treatment they contracted or stayed stable.

This receptor was taken from a human donor with chronic lymphocytic leukemia. This chain connects TRBV10-3 to TRBJ2-5; the match to TRBD2 covers 7 bases. The sequencing here drew on PBMCs, taken after 24 months of ibrutinib treatment. CDR3 coding DNA: TGTGCCATCAGTGAGGCGGGGGTGGAAGAGACCCAGTACTTC. This gives the protein CAISEAGVEETQYF.